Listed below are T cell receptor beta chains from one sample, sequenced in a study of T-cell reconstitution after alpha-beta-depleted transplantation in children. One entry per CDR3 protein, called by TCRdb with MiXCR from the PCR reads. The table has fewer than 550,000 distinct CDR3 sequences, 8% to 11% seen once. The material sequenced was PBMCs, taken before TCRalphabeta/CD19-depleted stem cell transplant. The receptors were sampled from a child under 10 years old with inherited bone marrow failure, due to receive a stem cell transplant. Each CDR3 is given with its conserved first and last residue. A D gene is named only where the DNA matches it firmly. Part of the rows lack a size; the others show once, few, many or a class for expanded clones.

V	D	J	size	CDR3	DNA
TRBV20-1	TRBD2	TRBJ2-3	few	CSAETSGRASGTDTQYF	TGCAGTGCCGAAACTAGCGGGAGGGCCTCAGGCACAGATACGCAGTATTTT
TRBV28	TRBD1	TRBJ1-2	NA	CASSSTLDRFYYGYTF	TGTGCCAGCAGTTCAACCCTGGACAGGTTTTATTATGGCTACACCTTC
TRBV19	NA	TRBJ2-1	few	CASSIDRDSHEQFF	TGTGCCAGTAGTATTGATCGGGATTCCCATGAGCAGTTCTTC
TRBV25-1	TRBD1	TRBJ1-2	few	CASSGNRGTSYGYTF	TGTGCCAGCAGTGGAAACAGGGGCACGAGCTATGGCTACACCTTC
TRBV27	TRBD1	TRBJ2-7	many	CASSLSYLGTDYPSEQYF	TGTGCCAGCAGTTTATCCTACCTCGGGACAGATTACCCCTCCGAGCAGTACTTC
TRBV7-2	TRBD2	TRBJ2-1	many	CASSLARREISDNEQFF	TGTGCCAGCAGCTTAGCACGGCGGGAGATTTCGGACAATGAGCAGTTCTTC
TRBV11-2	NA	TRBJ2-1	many	CASSFEQGSNEQFF	TGTGCCAGCAGCTTCGAACAGGGCTCCAATGAGCAGTTCTTC
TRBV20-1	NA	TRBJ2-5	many	CSARDARGETQYF	TGCAGTGCTAGAGATGCCAGGGGAGAGACCCAGTACTTC
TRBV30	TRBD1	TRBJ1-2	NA	CAWSVGTGGGSYTF	TGTGCCTGGAGTGTCGGGACAGGGGGCGGAAGCTACACCTTC
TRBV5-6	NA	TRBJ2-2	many	CASSFTGRTGELFF	TGTGCCAGCAGCTTTACGGGGCGGACCGGGGAGCTGTTTTTT
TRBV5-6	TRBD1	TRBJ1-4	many	CASSSGQGVATNEKLFF	TGTGCCAGCAGCTCTGGACAGGGGGTTGCAACTAATGAAAAACTGTTTTTT
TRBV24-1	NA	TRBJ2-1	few	CATSDPHGPSSYNEQFF	TGTGCCACCAGTGATCCCCACGGGCCGAGCTCCTACAATGAGCAGTTCTTC
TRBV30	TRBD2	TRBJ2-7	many	CAWSGLGLAEQYF	TGTGCCTGGAGTGGACTGGGACTAGCCGAGCAGTACTTC
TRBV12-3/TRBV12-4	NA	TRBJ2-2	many	CASHATNQPGELFF	TGTGCCAGCCACGCGACTAACCAACCCGGGGAGCTGTTTTTT
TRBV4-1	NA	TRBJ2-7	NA	CASSHFFPNRDTRIYEQYF	TGCGCCAGCAGCCATTTTTTCCCGAACCGGGACACCCGGATCTACGAGCAGTACTTC
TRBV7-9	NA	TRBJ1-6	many	CASSFSQGPPLHF	TGTGCCAGCAGCTTCTCGCAGGGGCCACCCCTCCACTTT
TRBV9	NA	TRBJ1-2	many	CASSARPGARNYGYTF	TGTGCCAGCAGCGCTAGACCGGGGGCGCGGAACTATGGCTACACCTTC